These T cell receptor beta chains were read from a single sample in a study of blood T cell repertoires in COVID-19. Generated by immunoSEQ multiplex PCR, the TCRdb table keeps only in-frame clones and is missing some. The data contain over 400,000 clones, 70% to 90% of them singletons. Sequenced material: peripheral blood. The receptor source for this set is a human donor in a cohort sampled during active COVID-19. The CDR3 runs from the conserved cysteine through the conserved F or W. D genes are given only for firm matches. The size of a clone is reported for some rows only, either as once, few or many, or as a class for expanded clones.

CDR3 length	clone size	V gene	J gene	D gene	CDR3 protein	CDR3 DNA
11	-	TRBV29-1	TRBJ1-1	-	CSATRDTEAFF	TGCAGCGCCACCCGGGACACTGAAGCTTTCTTT
13	-	TRBV5-4	TRBJ2-3	-	CASSLDPGDTQYF	TGTGCCAGCAGCTTGGATCCCGGGGATACGCAGTATTTT
17	-	TRBV9	TRBJ2-1	TRBD2	CASSLGTSGITYNEQFF	TGTGCCAGCAGCCTCGGGACTAGCGGGATCACTTACAATGAGCAGTTCTTC
15	-	TRBV18	TRBJ2-2	TRBD1	CASSPRTGAPGELFF	TGTGCCAGCTCACCAAGGACAGGGGCTCCCGGGGAGCTGTTTTTT
15	-	TRBV9	TRBJ1-3	-	CASSAQGLSGNTIYF	TGTGCCAGCAGCGCCCAGGGACTCTCTGGAAACACCATATATTTT
14	-	TRBV15	TRBJ2-2	-	CATSRDQTPGELFF	TGTGCCACCAGCAGAGATCAAACTCCCGGGGAGCTGTTTTTT
16	-	TRBV11-2	TRBJ1-2	TRBD1	CASSLGTGTGYYGYTF	TGTGCCAGCAGCTTAGGTACCGGGACAGGGTACTATGGCTACACCTTC
13	-	TRBV3-1/TRBV3-2	TRBJ2-3	-	CASSPAGPDTQYF	TGTGCCAGCAGCCCCGCAGGGCCAGATACGCAGTATTTT
14	-	TRBV28	TRBJ1-1	TRBD1	CASTRDSENTEAFF	TGTGCCAGCACCCGGGACAGCGAGAACACTGAAGCTTTCTTT
12	-	TRBV4-1	TRBJ2-7	-	CASSVTGSEQYF	TGCGCCAGCAGCGTCACAGGGTCCGAGCAGTACTTC
16	-	TRBV2	TRBJ2-3	-	CAIGPPGTRSTDTQYF	TGTGCCATCGGGCCACCCGGGACAAGGAGCACAGATACGCAGTATTTT
18	-	TRBV21-1	TRBJ2-6	-	CASSDQEVGSSGANVLTF	TGTGCCAGCAGCGATCAGGAGGTCGGCAGCTCTGGGGCCAACGTCCTGACTTTC
13	-	TRBV6-5	TRBJ1-2	TRBD1	CASSPRQGYGYTF	TGTGCCAGCAGTCCTAGACAGGGGTATGGCTACACCTTC
12	once	TRBV30	TRBJ2-7	-	CAWSPVNDEQYF	TGTGCCTGGAGCCCGGTAAACGACGAGCAGTACTTC
13	once	TRBV20-1	TRBJ1-1	-	CSASRGMNTEAFF	TGCAGTGCTAGTCGGGGGATGAACACTGAAGCTTTCTTT
16	-	TRBV19	TRBJ2-7	TRBD1	CASSPQRQGRSYEQYF	TGTGCCAGTAGTCCACAACGACAGGGTAGGTCCTACGAGCAGTACTTC
13	-	TRBV24-1	TRBJ2-7	TRBD1	CAARDRGSREQYF	TGTGCCGCCCGGGACAGGGGATCGCGGGAGCAGTACTTC
15	-	TRBV2	TRBJ2-2	TRBD2	CASSASLAATGELFF	TGTGCCAGCAGTGCAAGCCTAGCGGCCACCGGGGAGCTGTTTTTT
14	-	TRBV30	TRBJ2-3	TRBD2	CAWIGLAATDTQYF	TGTGCCTGGATAGGACTAGCGGCCACAGATACGCAGTATTTT
15	-	TRBV27	TRBJ2-7	-	CASSLRGTDSYEQYF	TGTGCCAGCAGTTTACGCGGGACAGACTCCTACGAGCAGTACTTC
15	once	TRBV28	TRBJ2-5	-	CASSLLGKGEETQYF	TGTGCCAGCAGTTTATTAGGGAAGGGAGAAGAGACCCAGTACTTC
16	-	TRBV7-2	TRBJ2-3	-	CASSLGFSGGTDTQYF	TGTGCCAGCAGCTTAGGTTTCTCGGGGGGCACAGATACGCAGTATTTT
14	-	TRBV7-2	TRBJ2-5	-	CASSSRTGMETQYF	TGTGCCAGCAGCTCCAGAACAGGGATGGAGACCCAGTACTTC
14	once	TRBV7-9	TRBJ2-1	-	CASSLAGTVNEQFF	TGTGCCAGCAGCTTAGCAGGGACTGTAAATGAGCAGTTCTTC
15	-	TRBV10-3	TRBJ1-3	-	CAISLGTLDGNTIYF	TGTGCCATCAGCCTCGGGACTCTCGACGGAAACACCATATATTTT
12	-	TRBV6-5	TRBJ2-3	-	CASSPRANTQYF	TGTGCCAGCAGCCCGCGGGCTAATACGCAGTATTTT
11	-	TRBV19	TRBJ1-2	-	CASSRAGGYTF	TGTGCCAGTAGTAGGGCTGGTGGCTACACCTTC
14	-	TRBV18	TRBJ2-7	-	CASSPTGTSYEQYF	TGTGCCAGCTCACCGACGGGAACCTCCTACGAGCAGTACTTC
16	-	TRBV4-1	TRBJ1-5	-	CASSQVTGKGGQPQHF	TGCGCCAGCAGCCAAGTTACAGGGAAGGGCGGTCAGCCCCAGCATTTT
11	-	TRBV6-6	TRBJ2-7	-	CASSYFSEQYF	TGTGCCAGCAGTTATTTTTCGGAGCAGTACTTC
16	once	TRBV7-2	TRBJ2-1	TRBD2	CASSLDVGRAFDEQFF	TGTGCCAGCAGCTTAGATGTCGGGAGGGCCTTCGATGAGCAGTTCTTC
17	-	TRBV21-1	TRBJ2-5	-	CASSKETAGGSQETQYF	TGTGCCAGCAGCAAAGAGACAGCGGGAGGTTCTCAAGAGACCCAGTACTTC
13	few	TRBV2	TRBJ1-1	-	CASSDEGNTEAFF	TGTGCCAGCAGTGACGAGGGGAACACTGAAGCTTTCTTT
15	-	TRBV7-2	TRBJ2-7	TRBD1	CASSSRGTGYYEQYF	TGTGCCAGCAGCTCGAGGGGGACAGGGTACTACGAGCAGTACTTC
16	-	TRBV19	TRBJ2-6	-	CASSGGRDSGANVLTF	TGTGCCAGTAGTGGGGGCAGGGATTCTGGGGCCAACGTCCTGACTTTC
14	-	TRBV10-3	TRBJ2-5	-	CAISEGREFETQYF	TGTGCCATCAGTGAGGGACGGGAGTTTGAGACCCAGTACTTC
12	once	TRBV3-1/TRBV3-2	TRBJ2-7	-	CASSQSSYEQYF	TGTGCCAGCAGCCAGAGCTCCTACGAGCAGTACTTC
17	-	TRBV24-1	TRBJ2-3	TRBD2	CATSDPGLAGVGGTQYF	TGTGCCACCAGTGATCCGGGACTAGCGGGAGTAGGTGGTACGCAGTATTTT
14	-	TRBV28	TRBJ2-7	-	CASSLDRPTYEQYF	TGTGCCAGCAGTTTAGACAGGCCCACCTACGAGCAGTACTTC
15	-	TRBV9	TRBJ1-1	TRBD1	CASSVGTGGKTEAFF	TGTGCCAGCAGCGTGGGGACAGGGGGCAAGACTGAAGCTTTCTTT
14	-	TRBV6-5	TRBJ2-1	TRBD2	CASIGLAGVGEQFF	TGTGCCAGCATTGGACTAGCGGGAGTTGGTGAGCAGTTCTTC
17	-	TRBV3-1/TRBV3-2	TRBJ2-5	TRBD2	CASSQVVGSGMAETQYF	TGTGCCAGCAGCCAAGTCGTTGGTAGCGGGATGGCGGAGACCCAGTACTTC
15	-	TRBV7-3	TRBJ2-3	TRBD1	CASSSEGQVTDTQYF	TGTGCCAGCAGCTCTGAGGGACAGGTCACAGATACGCAGTATTTT
15	-	TRBV24-1	TRBJ2-1	-	CATSDLGNRVGEQFF	TGTGCCACCAGTGATTTGGGCAACAGGGTTGGTGAGCAGTTCTTC
14	-	TRBV6-6	TRBJ2-3	-	CASTPPSGTDTQYF	TGTGCCAGCACCCCCCCGTCCGGCACAGATACGCAGTATTTT
16	-	TRBV21-1	TRBJ2-7	-	CASTNTGIVSSYEQYF	TGTGCCAGCACCAACACCGGGATAGTTAGCTCCTACGAGCAGTACTTC
13	-	TRBV2	TRBJ1-2	TRBD1	CASSEQGAYGYTF	TGTGCCAGCAGTGAGCAGGGGGCGTATGGCTACACCTTC
19	-	TRBV27	TRBJ2-1	TRBD2	CASSQTGLAGEFAYNEQFF	TGTGCCAGCAGTCAAACGGGACTAGCGGGAGAGTTCGCCTACAATGAGCAGTTCTTC
13	-	TRBV19	TRBJ1-1	-	CASRDNLRTEAFF	TGTGCCAGTAGGGACAATTTGCGCACTGAAGCTTTCTTT
14	once	TRBV3-1/TRBV3-2	TRBJ1-1	-	CASSQPTQLDEAFF	TGTGCCAGCAGCCAACCCACACAGCTGGATGAAGCTTTCTTT
14	-	TRBV28	TRBJ1-5	-	CASIRTVGNQPQHF	TGTGCCAGCATTCGGACAGTCGGCAATCAGCCCCAGCATTTT
15	-	TRBV7-9	TRBJ2-1	TRBD2	CASSTGLALYNEQFF	TGTGCCAGCAGCACGGGACTAGCGTTGTACAATGAGCAGTTCTTC
12	-	TRBV7-2	TRBJ1-2	-	CASSWGDYGYTF	TGTGCCAGCAGTTGGGGGGACTATGGCTACACCTTC
13	few	TRBV30	TRBJ2-7	TRBD1	CAFGTGGAYEQYF	TGTGCCTTTGGGACAGGGGGGGCCTACGAGCAGTACTTC
16	-	TRBV5-1	TRBJ2-3	TRBD2	CASSLSTSLGADTQYF	TGCGCCAGCAGCTTATCGACTAGCCTTGGGGCAGATACGCAGTATTTT
15	-	TRBV30	TRBJ1-5	TRBD1	CAWASGTGVNQPQHF	TGTGCCTGGGCGTCCGGGACAGGGGTGAATCAGCCCCAGCATTTT
16	once	TRBV6-1	TRBJ1-2	-	CASSEAITGPVYGYTF	TGTGCCAGCAGTGAAGCGATTACAGGGCCGGTCTATGGCTACACCTTC